The present T cell receptor beta chain was sequenced within a study of CD8+ T cells in alopecia areata (dated 2018 in TCRdb). Notes on the research overall: The treated patients took part in an open-label pilot trial in which moderate-to-severe alopecia areata was treated with oral tofacitinib at 5 to 10 mg twice daily. Tofacitinib was given for 6 to 18 months, followed by 6 months of follow-up off drug to assess delayed response and recurrence. The SALT score, which quantifies the percentage of affected scalp surface area, was used to measure disease severity in treated patients. High-throughput TCRbeta sequencing was used to examine T cell clonal expansion in alopecia areata in both the C3H/HeJ mouse model and human patients. Human TCRbeta sequencing covered scalp tissue and sorted CD4+ and CD8+ peripheral blood T cells from patchy and totalis/universalis alopecia areata patients and healthy controls. Biopsies were taken from tofacitinib-treated patients at baseline and at 4 and 24 weeks of treatment, and a later scalp biopsy was taken in several of the tofacitinib-treated patients. Scalp clonality was compared among normal scalp (n=4), patchy alopecia areata scalp (n=8), and alopecia totalis/universalis scalp (n=8). RNA was obtained with the PAXgene miRNA kit for fixed scalp, the miRNeasy kit for PBMCs, and the RNeasy kit for mouse skin. TCRbeta CDR3 regions were amplified by immunoSEQ multiplex PCR with 35 Vbeta forward and 13 Jbeta reverse primers.

There are a few counts of this clone. Its antigen is unknown. Per-base quality was not reported, and no clone a single base away is much larger than it. A distance of 7 bases separates the germline ends of V and J, which lose 1 base and 6 bases respectively. Counted from cysteine to phenylalanine, this CDR3 has 13 amino acids. The sequence is cut down to CDR3 DNA, 39 bases in frame from base 1. In the germline V gene, CDR1 corresponds to SGDLS and CDR2 to YYNGEE. Libraries were prepared through the immunoSEQ multiplex PCR assay. RNA was extracted from all samples and reverse transcribed into cDNA, which served as template for TCR sequencing. First-strand cDNA was synthesized using SuperScript III with a 2:1 mix of oligo-dT and random hexamers. A synthetic immune receptor repertoire was used to gauge amplification bias, and whatever bias remained was removed computationally. In the paper's pipeline: Raw reads were preprocessed for error removal, and CDR3 was defined according to IMGT conventions as running from the conserved cysteine to phenylalanine. Clonality was computed as 1 minus the Shannon entropy, with the entropy normalized by log2 of the number of productive unique TCRs. Whether each scalp clone was CD4 or CD8 was inferred by checking scalp TCRbeta sequences against the CD4 and CD8 repertoires from sorted blood. TCRdb took over this immuneACCESS table, retaining in-frame rearrangements with V and J assigned. Such tables are incomplete; in checked studies, under half of the missing clones stem from an unresolved V gene, and the remainder is unexplained. D and trimming were read from the DNA, whereas the V and J calls and clone size are those reported in that table. Present in this sample are approximately 100,000 clones, about 60% of which were seen just once. Over 15% of the sample goes to the ten largest clones.

Points the paper makes about the study in general: Tofacitinib significantly decreased scalp clonality and the number of expanded CD8+ clones among the top 100 scalp clones. Compared with mice, TCR sequences shared between patients were less clear, possibly partly because of HLA diversity across the patient population. Unlike mouse skin, which is dominated by gammadelta T cells, normal human skin has resident alphabeta T cells that are also sequenced, and this complicates analysis of the scalp TCR repertoire. Because the treated cohort was small and included a single nonresponder, larger studies are needed to assess links between baseline CD8+ expansion and response. During tofacitinib treatment, many expanded lesional clones remained in scalp and blood, and this persistence may partly explain relapse after treatment is stopped. Higher clonality and more expanded CD8+ clones were observed in lesional scalp than in normal scalp, particularly in alopecia totalis/universalis, a finding suggestive of antigenic drive.

The treatment or condition label corresponds to: oral pan-JAK inhibitor, 5-10 mg twice daily. Lesional scalp punch biopsies and peripheral blood were collected from alopecia areata patients. PBMCs were isolated by density centrifugation and stained for CD3, CD4 and CD8, and CD4+ and CD8+ T cells were sorted on a FACSAria. The receptor was isolated from a human donor with alopecia areata. The starting material was CD8+ T cells sorted from blood, obtained at approximately week 55, from a patient treated with tofacitinib. The rearranged chain carries TRBV9 and TRBJ2-2; no D segment can be confidently identified. The DNA sequence follows: TGTGCCAGCAGCGTAATTATGGCCGGGGAGCTGTTTTTT. Its protein product is CASSVIMAGELFF.